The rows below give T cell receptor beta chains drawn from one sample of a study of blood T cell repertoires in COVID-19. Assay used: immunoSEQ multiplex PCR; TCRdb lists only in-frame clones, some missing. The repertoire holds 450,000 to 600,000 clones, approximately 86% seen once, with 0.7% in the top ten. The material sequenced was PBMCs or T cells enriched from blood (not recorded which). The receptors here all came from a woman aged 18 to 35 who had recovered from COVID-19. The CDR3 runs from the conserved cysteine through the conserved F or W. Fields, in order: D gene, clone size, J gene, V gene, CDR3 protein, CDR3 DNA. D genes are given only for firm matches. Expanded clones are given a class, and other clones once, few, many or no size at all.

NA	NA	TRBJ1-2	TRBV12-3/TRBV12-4	CASSHLTSGYTF	TGTGCCAGCAGCCACCTAACGTCGGGCTACACCTTC
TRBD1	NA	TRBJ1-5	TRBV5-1	CASSLTGTGGQPQHF	TGCGCCAGCAGCTTAACCGGGACAGGAGGTCAGCCCCAGCATTTT
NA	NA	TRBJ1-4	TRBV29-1	CSAKTPLGGEKLFF	TGCAGCGCTAAAACACCACTGGGAGGGGAAAAACTGTTTTTT
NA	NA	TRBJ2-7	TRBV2	CASSPGTKQYF	TGTGCCAGCAGTCCGGGAACCAAGCAGTACTTC
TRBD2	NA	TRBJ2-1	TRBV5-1	CASSFLSGGPFNEQFF	TGCGCCAGCAGCTTCTTAAGCGGGGGCCCATTCAATGAGCAGTTCTTC
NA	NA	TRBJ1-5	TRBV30	CAWSGGDNQPQHF	TGTGCCTGGAGTGGGGGGGACAATCAGCCCCAGCATTTT
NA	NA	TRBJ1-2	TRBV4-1	CASSQAPLGQRTYTF	TGCGCCAGCAGCCAAGCCCCCTTAGGACAGCGGACCTACACCTTC
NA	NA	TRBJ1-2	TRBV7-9	CASSLRYSGTQIYGYTF	TGTGCCAGCAGCCTACGATACTCCGGGACACAGATTTATGGCTACACCTTC
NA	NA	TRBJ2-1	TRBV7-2	CASSLAAGNHNEQFF	TGTGCCAGCAGCTTAGCCGCGGGGAACCACAATGAGCAGTTCTTC
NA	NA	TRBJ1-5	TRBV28	CASRDSAKPQHF	TGTGCCAGCAGGGACAGTGCTAAGCCCCAGCATTTT
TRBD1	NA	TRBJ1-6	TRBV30	CAWSDGQGGSPLHF	TGTGCCTGGAGTGACGGACAGGGGGGTTCACCCCTCCACTTT
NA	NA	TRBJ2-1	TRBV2	CASLESGIYNEQFF	TGTGCCAGCTTAGAGTCAGGGATATACAATGAGCAGTTCTTC
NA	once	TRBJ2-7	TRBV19	CASGTTGTPYEQYF	TGTGCCAGTGGAACTACAGGGACCCCCTACGAGCAGTACTTC
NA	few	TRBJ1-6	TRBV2	CATKTGGKGSPLHF	TGTGCCACCAAGACAGGAGGTAAAGGATCACCCCTCCACTTT
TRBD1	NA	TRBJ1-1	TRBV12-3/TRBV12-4	CASSRQGFTEAFF	TGTGCCAGCAGCCGACAGGGATTCACTGAAGCTTTCTTT
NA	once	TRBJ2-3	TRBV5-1	CASSLVGQSPDTQYF	TGCGCCAGCAGCTTGGTAGGACAGAGCCCAGATACGCAGTATTTT
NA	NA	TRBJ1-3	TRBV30	CAWGSGQLSGNTIYF	TGTGCCTGGGGGTCCGGACAGTTGTCTGGAAACACCATATATTTT
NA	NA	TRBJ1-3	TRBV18	CASSPPRGYSGNTIYF	TGTGCCAGCTCACCCCCGAGGGGGTACTCTGGAAACACCATATATTTT
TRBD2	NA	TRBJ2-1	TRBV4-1	CASSPLAGVNNEQFF	TGCGCCAGCAGCCCACTAGCGGGGGTGAACAATGAGCAGTTCTTC
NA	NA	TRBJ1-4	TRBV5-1	CASRSENEKLFF	TGCGCCAGCAGGTCGGAGAATGAAAAACTGTTTTTT
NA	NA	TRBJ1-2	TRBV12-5	CASGLFTGVLYGYTF	TGTGCTAGTGGTTTGTTTACGGGAGTTCTCTATGGCTACACCTTC
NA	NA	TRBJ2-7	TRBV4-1	CASSQTWDFSYEQYF	TGCGCCAGCAGCCAGACTTGGGACTTCTCCTACGAGCAGTACTTC
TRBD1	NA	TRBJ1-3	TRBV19	CASSIYFGTGDGNTIYF	TGTGCCAGTAGTATCTACTTCGGGACAGGGGATGGAAACACCATATATTTT
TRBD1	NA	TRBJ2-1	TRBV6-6	CASSPERDRGNEQFF	TGTGCCAGCAGTCCTGAACGGGACAGGGGGAATGAGCAGTTCTTC
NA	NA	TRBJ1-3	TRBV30	CAWRAGRLRGSSSGNTIYF	TGTGCCTGGAGGGCCGGTCGGTTACGGGGGTCGAGCTCTGGAAACACCATATATTTT
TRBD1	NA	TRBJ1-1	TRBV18	CASSPRLGQLNTEAFF	TGTGCCAGCTCACCGAGGCTGGGACAGCTGAACACTGAAGCTTTCTTT
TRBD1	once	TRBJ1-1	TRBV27	CASSLYPTTGSEAFF	TGTGCCAGCAGTTTATACCCTACGACAGGGAGTGAAGCTTTCTTT
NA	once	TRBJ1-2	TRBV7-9	CASSFDSNYGYTF	TGTGCCAGCAGCTTCGACAGTAACTATGGCTACACCTTC
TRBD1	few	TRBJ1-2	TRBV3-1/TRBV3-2	CASSQDHPTGGYGYTF	TGTGCCAGCAGCCAAGACCACCCGACAGGGGGCTATGGCTACACCTTC
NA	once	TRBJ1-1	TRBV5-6	CASSLGLGGNTEAFF	TGTGCCAGCAGCTTGGGTCTAGGTGGGAACACTGAAGCTTTCTTT
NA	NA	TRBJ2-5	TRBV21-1	CASSNEVAGWEETQYF	TGTGCCAGCAGCAATGAGGTAGCGGGGTGGGAAGAGACCCAGTACTTC
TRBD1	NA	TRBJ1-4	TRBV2	CASRIQGNNEKLFF	TGTGCCAGCAGGATACAGGGGAATAATGAAAAACTGTTTTTT
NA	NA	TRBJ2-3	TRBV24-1	CATSDQLRGTQYF	TGTGCCACCAGTGATCAGTTACGAGGTACGCAGTATTTT
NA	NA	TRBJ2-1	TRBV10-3	CAISESEGFGNEQFF	TGTGCCATCAGTGAGTCGGAGGGATTTGGTAATGAGCAGTTCTTC
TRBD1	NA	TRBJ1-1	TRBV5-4	CASSSRQGEPEAFF	TGTGCCAGCAGCTCTAGACAGGGGGAGCCTGAAGCTTTCTTT
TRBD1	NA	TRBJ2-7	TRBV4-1	CASSRGDRVELYEQYF	TGCGCCAGCAGCCGGGGGGACAGGGTTGAGCTCTACGAGCAGTACTTC
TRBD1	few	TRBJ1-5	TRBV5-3	CARSKGTASNQPQHF	TGTGCCAGAAGCAAGGGGACAGCTAGCAATCAGCCCCAGCATTTT
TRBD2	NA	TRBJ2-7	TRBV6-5	CASRGTSGSYEQYF	TGTGCCAGCCGAGGGACTAGCGGCTCCTACGAGCAGTACTTC
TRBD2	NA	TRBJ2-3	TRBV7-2	CASSMTSGGYFTSTDTQYF	TGTGCCAGCAGCATGACTAGCGGGGGATACTTCACCTCCACAGATACGCAGTATTTT
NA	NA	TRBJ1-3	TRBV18	CATQDQGSGNTIYF	TGTGCCACCCAGGATCAGGGATCTGGAAACACCATATATTTT
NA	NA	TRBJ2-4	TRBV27	CASSASLAKNIQYF	TGTGCCAGCAGTGCTAGCCTAGCCAAAAACATTCAGTACTTC
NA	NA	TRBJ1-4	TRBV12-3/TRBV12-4	CASSFQVYGVLFF	TGTGCCAGCAGTTTTCAGGTCTACGGGGTACTGTTTTTT
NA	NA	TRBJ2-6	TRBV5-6	CASSYPEVLAGANVLTF	TGTGCCAGCAGCTATCCCGAAGTACTTGCTGGGGCCAACGTCCTGACTTTC
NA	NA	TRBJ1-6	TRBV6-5	CASSSLENSYNSPLHF	TGTGCCAGCAGTTCCCTTGAAAACAGCTATAATTCACCCCTCCACTTT
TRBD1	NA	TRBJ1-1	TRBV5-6	CASSWDRNTEAFF	TGTGCCAGCAGCTGGGACAGGAACACTGAAGCTTTCTTT
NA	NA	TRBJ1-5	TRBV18	CASTPEGNNQPQHF	TGTGCCAGCACACCGGAGGGAAATAATCAGCCCCAGCATTTT
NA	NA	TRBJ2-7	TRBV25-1	CASSEGGTPEQYF	TGTGCCAGCAGTGAAGGCGGTACCCCGGAGCAGTACTTC
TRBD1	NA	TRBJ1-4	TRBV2	CASFRGDRAGNEKLFF	TGTGCCAGCTTCCGGGGAGACAGGGCGGGGAATGAAAAACTGTTTTTT